The clone carrying this TCR beta chain was observed many times. Trimming pared 6 bases from V and 5 bases from J, leaving 17 bases between. The CDR3 length is 15 residues. Using its own MiXCR run on the 5' RACE reads, TCRdb lists one record per CDR3 protein. The sample holds about 340,000 distinct CDR3 sequences, 3.5% to 4.5% seen once. These data are taken from a study of T cells after yellow fever vaccination. The rearrangement links TRBV12-3 or TRBV12-4 to TRBJ2-1, with D perhaps matching TRBD1 or TRBD2 (5 bases each). The clonotype originates from a man aged 18 to 30 who received the YFV17D yellow fever vaccine. Sequences were derived from PBMCs, sampled 5 days after the yellow fever booster vaccination. The CDR3 region has the DNA TGTGCCAGCAGCACCCCATGGGACCAGAACAATGAGCAGTTCTTC. This codes for CASSTPWDQNNEQFF.